This note documents a single T cell receptor (beta chain) sequence. This sample is part of a study of control samples from healthy donors and cancer patients. Produced via immunoSEQ multiplex PCR; TCRdb's table is partial and in-frame only. The data show 45,000 to 55,000 clones, roughly 95% seen once. V lost 3 bases and J 11 bases, leaving 21 bases between the germline ends. This CDR3 spans 14 amino acids. Per the germline V gene, CDR1 is GTSNPN and CDR2 is SVGIG (reference sequence). The clonotype comes from a man younger than 40 in good health. Sequenced input: blood. V and J are TRBV30 and TRBJ2-3, with D tentatively TRBD2 (6 bases). The CDR3 here is CAWSMGAGREEQYF. The DNA for the CDR3 is TGTGCCTGGAGCATGGGAGCAGGGCGGGAAGAGCAGTATTTT.